Given below is one TCR beta chain in context. Its antigen is not known. The data are from a study of OX40 agonist ivuxolimab in advanced cancers. Study-level points and caveats: Certain nonresponders additionally had low normalized T-cell clonal expansion.

Produced via immunoSEQ multiplex PCR; TCRdb's table is partial and in-frame only. The table records about 100,000 clones, 89% of them present only once. CDR1 and CDR2 from the germline V gene are SNHLY and FYNNEI. The CDR3 totals 17 residues. The trim removed 6 bases at V and 4 bases at J, leaving 15 bases unmatched. The chain joins TRBV2 to TRBJ1-2; TRBD1 agrees at 9 bases. Sequenced here: CD4+ or CD8+ T cells sorted from blood, sampled in a trial of the OX40 agonist ivuxolimab. This receptor was taken from an adult with an advanced solid tumor such as melanoma, head and neck, liver or kidney cancer. CDR3 coding DNA: TGTGCCAGCAGGACAAATTTACCGGGACAGGGTCCCTATGGCTACACCTTC. This codes for CASRTNLPGQGPYGYTF.